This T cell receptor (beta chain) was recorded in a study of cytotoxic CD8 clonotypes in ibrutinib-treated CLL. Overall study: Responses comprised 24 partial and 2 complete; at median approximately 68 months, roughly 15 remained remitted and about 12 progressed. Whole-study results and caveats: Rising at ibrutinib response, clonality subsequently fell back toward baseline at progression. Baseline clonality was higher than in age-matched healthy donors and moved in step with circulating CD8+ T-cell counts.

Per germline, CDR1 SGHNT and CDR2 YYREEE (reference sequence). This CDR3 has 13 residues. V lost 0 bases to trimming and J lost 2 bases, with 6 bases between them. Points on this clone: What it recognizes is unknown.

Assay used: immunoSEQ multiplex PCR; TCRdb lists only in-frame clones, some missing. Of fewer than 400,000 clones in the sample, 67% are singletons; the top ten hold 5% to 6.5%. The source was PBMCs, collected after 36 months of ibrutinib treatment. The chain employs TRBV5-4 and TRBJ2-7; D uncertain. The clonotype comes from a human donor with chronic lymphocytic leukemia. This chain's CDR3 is CASSLVPPYEQYF. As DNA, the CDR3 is TGTGCCAGCAGCTTGGTTCCGCCCTACGAGCAGTACTTC.